This T cell receptor (beta chain) was recovered during a study of T cells in Graves' hyperthyroidism and ophthalmopathy. Concerning this clonotype: What it recognizes is unknown.

The definition of stable Graves' hyperthyroidism was no ophthalmopathy progression within 18 months. Reasons for excluding patients were uncontrolled infection, other autoimmune disease, pregnancy or lactation. A roughly 10 ml volume of fresh peripheral blood provided the PBMCs. RNA transcripts served as the template for amplifying TCR beta CDR3 regions. Using the HTBI primer set, a first-round RT-PCR was run on the TCR CDR3. MiXCR, applied by TCRdb to the multiplex PCR reads, yields one record per CDR3 protein. The repertoire includes roughly 300,000 distinct CDR3 sequences, over 20% of them detected once, and less than 65% sits in the top ten. V dropped 5 bases and J dropped 2; count of bases not matched to a gene: 14. The CDR3 totals 18 residues. The V gene's germline CDR1 is SGHRS and CDR2 YFSETQ. Study-wide results and limits: Ophthalmopathy was predicted by the model a median of around 5.9 months ahead of onset.

The chain uses TRBV5-1 and TRBJ2-7, with 12 bases matching TRBD2. The receptor was isolated from a woman aged 45-65 years with Graves' hyperthyroidism. Sequenced: blood. The CDR3 nucleotides are TGCGCCAGCAGTTTCTCGACTAGCGGGAGCAAGAAAGCCTACGAGCAGTACTTC. Protein: CASSFSTSGSKKAYEQYF.